This T cell receptor (beta chain) was retrieved from a study of glioma-infiltrating T cells. This clonotype was found many times. TCR alpha and beta CDR3 regions were amplified from RNA using iRepertoire nested multiplex PCR. Tissue mRNA or PBMC total RNA, about 95-450 ng, went into one-step reverse transcription and amplification. One entry per CDR3 protein results from TCRdb running MiXCR on the multiplex PCR reads. The profile shows about 130,000 distinct CDR3 sequences, about 22% of them singletons. Trimming stripped 6 bases from V and 5 bases from J, with 17 bases between. The CDR3 covers 15 residues. The germline V gene has CDR1 MNHNS and CDR2 SASEGT.

The receptor was derived from a human donor with low-grade glioma or glioblastoma, undergoing nonglioma brain surgery, or in good health (not recorded which). The V call is TRBV6-1, the J call TRBJ1-5, with D possibly TRBD1 on 5 matching bases. The specimen was glioma tissue, nonneoplastic brain tissue, or PBMCs (not recorded which). The CDR3 region is CASRQQGDSYQPQHF. The CDR3 DNA is TGTGCCAGCAGACAACAAGGGGATTCGTATCAGCCCCAGCATTTT.